This TCR beta chain was identified in a study of blood T cell repertoires in COVID-19. Some clones are missing from TCRdb's copy, which holds only in-frame ones; the method was immunoSEQ multiplex PCR. The sample holds fewer than 45,000 clones, 70% to 80% seen once. Material: peripheral blood. The receptor comes from a man in his sixties or seventies with acute or convalescent COVID-19.

CDR3 region: CASSGGQGLAYGYTF. The CDR3 bases are TGTGCCAGCAGCGGGGGACAGGGTTTAGCCTATGGCTACACCTTC. V is TRBV9 and J is TRBJ1-2; 9 bases match TRBD1. Germline values: CDR1 SGDLS, CDR2 YYNGEE. The V gene end was trimmed by 3 bases and the J gene end by 4 bases; junction bases not matched to a gene: 7. The CDR3 covers 15 residues. The full variable domain, completed using reference TRBV9 and TRBJ1-2, is DSGVTQTPKHLITATGQRVTLRCSPRSGDLSVYWYQQSLDQGLQFLIQYYNGEERAKGNILERFSAQQFPDLHSELNLSSLELGDSALYFCASSGGQGLAYGYTFGSGTRLTVV.